The rows below give T cell receptor beta chains drawn from one sample of a study of radiotherapy plus CTLA-4 blockade in lung cancer. The method was immunoSEQ multiplex PCR; TCRdb's version includes in-frame clones alone and lacks a portion of them. Among approximately 83,000 clones listed, under 80% were seen once. The material sequenced was peripheral blood, taken from a patient treated with radiotherapy plus ipilimumab. The source of these receptors is a human donor with non-small cell lung cancer who had a partial response to radiotherapy plus ipilimumab. Some clones in this sample may be carry-over from other donors' samples. CDR3s include the opening cysteine and the closing phenylalanine or tryptophan.

v_gene	j_gene	CDR3aa
TRBV7-9	TRBJ1-3	CASSLVGTGNTIYF
TRBV7-3	TRBJ2-5	CASSRGAQETQYF
TRBV6-1	TRBJ2-1	CASSGRTLNEQFF
TRBV28	TRBJ1-4	CATLRVGTPNEKLFF
TRBV21-1	TRBJ2-7	CASSKGLAGENEYEQYF
TRBV14	TRBJ2-7	CASSQGRGGPYEQYF
TRBV25-1	TRBJ1-1	CASSELGAGSNTEAFF
TRBV19	TRBJ1-1	CASSERFTEAFF
TRBV5-6	TRBJ2-7	CASSLIAGGPDEQYF
TRBV19	TRBJ2-5	CASSTLETSSEAQYF
TRBV28	TRBJ1-2	CASGSRPRRYGYTF
TRBV28	TRBJ2-1	CASSTHSGTGKNEQFF
TRBV9	TRBJ1-3	CASSPGGGQYSGNTIYF
TRBV30	TRBJ1-5	CAWSVAGGQPQHF
TRBV7-3	TRBJ2-2	CASSLAGTGATGELFF
TRBV7-7	TRBJ2-3	CASSPMGISAACTDTQYF
TRBV7-9	TRBJ2-3	CASSPRRDSDTQYF